The T cell receptor beta chain under discussion was sequenced for a study of spatial heterogeneity in lung cancer. Study-wide background: Donation came from about 72 patients with untreated early-stage non-small cell lung cancer.

V was pared by 1 base and J by 0 bases, with 1 base of the junction left unmatched. Germline-derived CDR1 and CDR2 are DFQATT and SNEGSKA (reference sequence). CDR3 length equals 14 residues. Points on this clonotype: The antigen is not known.

TCR cDNA molecules each had a unique molecular identifier. Using its own MiXCR run on the 5' RACE reads, TCRdb lists one record per CDR3 protein. The sample carries about 120,000 distinct CDR3 sequences, 12% recorded once. General observations from the study: There were more appearances of ubiquitous expanded tumor TCRs in blood at resection than at follow-up.

Time point in this sample: blood at routine non-recurrence follow-up after resection. The authors sequenced whole RNA from tumor, nontumor lung or frozen PBMC without sorting. Sequenced here: PBMCs, sampled at follow-up. This sequence originates from a male donor with early-stage non-small cell lung cancer. The V and J genes are TRBV20-1 and TRBJ2-5; 8 nucleotides line up with TRBD1. CDR3 coding DNA: TGCAGTGCTAGAGGGGACAGGAACCAAGAGACCCAGTACTTC. It encodes CSARGDRNQETQYF.